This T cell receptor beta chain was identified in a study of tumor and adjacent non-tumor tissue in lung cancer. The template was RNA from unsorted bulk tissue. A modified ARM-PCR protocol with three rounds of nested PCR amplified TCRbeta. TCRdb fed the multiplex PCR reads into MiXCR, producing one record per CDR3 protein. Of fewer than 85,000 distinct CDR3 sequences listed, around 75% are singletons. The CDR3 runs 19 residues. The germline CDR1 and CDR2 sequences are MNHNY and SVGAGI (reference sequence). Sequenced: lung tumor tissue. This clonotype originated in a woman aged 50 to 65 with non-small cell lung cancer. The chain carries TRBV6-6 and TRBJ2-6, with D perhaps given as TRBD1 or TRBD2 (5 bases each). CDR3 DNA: TGTACCGGCGTCCCTAGACAGAGGGCTAAAGGCTCTGGGGTCGACGTCCTGACTTTC. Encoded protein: CTGVPRQRAKGSGVDVLTF.